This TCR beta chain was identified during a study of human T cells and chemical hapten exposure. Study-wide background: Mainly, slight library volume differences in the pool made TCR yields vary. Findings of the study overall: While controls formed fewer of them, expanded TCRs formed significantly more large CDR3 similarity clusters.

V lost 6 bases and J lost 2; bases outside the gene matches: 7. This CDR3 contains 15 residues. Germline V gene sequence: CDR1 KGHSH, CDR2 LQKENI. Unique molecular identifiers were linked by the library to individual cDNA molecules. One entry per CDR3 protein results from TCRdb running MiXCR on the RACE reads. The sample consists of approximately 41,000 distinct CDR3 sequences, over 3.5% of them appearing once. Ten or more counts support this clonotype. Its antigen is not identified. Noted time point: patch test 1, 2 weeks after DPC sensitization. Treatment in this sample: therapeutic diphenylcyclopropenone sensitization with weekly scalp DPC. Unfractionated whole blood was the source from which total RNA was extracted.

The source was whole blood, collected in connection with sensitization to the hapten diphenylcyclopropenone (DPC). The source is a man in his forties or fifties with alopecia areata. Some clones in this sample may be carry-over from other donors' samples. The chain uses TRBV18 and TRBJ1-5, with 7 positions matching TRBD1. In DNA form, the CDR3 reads TGTGCCAGCTCGGGACAAGGGGGCGGCAATCAGCCCCAGCATTTT. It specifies CASSGQGGGNQPQHF. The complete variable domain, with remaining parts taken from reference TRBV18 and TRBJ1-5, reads NAGVMQNPRHLVRRRGQEARLRCSPMKGHSHVYWYRQLPEEGLKFMVYLQKENIIDESGMPKERFSAEFPKEGPSILRIQQVVRGDSAAYFCASSGQGGGNQPQHFGDGTRLSIL.